The next 17 T cell receptor beta chains were all read from a single sample in a study of blood T cell repertoires in COVID-19. Sequenced by immunoSEQ multiplex PCR; TCRdb stores in-frame clones only, minus some. Of 200,000 to 250,000 clones in the sample, about 80% were seen once. Sequencing input: peripheral blood. These receptors were obtained from a woman under 40 who had recovered from COVID-19.

V gene TRBV27 combines with J gene TRBJ2-7, with 12 bases aligning to TRBD1. The CDR3 loop spans 15 amino acids. Trimming at V came to 7 bases and at J to 4 bases, leaving 8 bases not matched to a gene. In germline, CDR1 is MNHEY, CDR2 SMNVEV (reference sequence). The CDR3: CASTSWGQGAYEQYF. CDR3 sequence (DNA): TGTGCCAGCACCTCGTGGGGACAGGGGGCGTACGAGCAGTACTTC.

The rearrangement joins TRBV7-9 to TRBJ2-2; D perhaps matches TRBD2 (6 bases). This CDR3 region has 15 residues. Trimming removed 7 bases at V and 2 bases at J, with 14 bases between. Looked up from germline, CDR1 is SEHNR and CDR2 is FQNEAQ (reference sequence). CDR3 nucleotides: TGTGCCAGCACTCCGGAGGGTCGCAACACCGGGGAGCTGTTTTTT. Residues: CASTPEGRNTGELFF.

This rearrangement joins TRBV6-5 to TRBJ2-7; D may be TRBD2 (7 bases). The V gene's germline CDR1 is MNHEY and CDR2 SVGAGI. V was cut by 0 bases and J by 2 bases, with 14 bases left in between. The CDR3 loop spans 16 amino acids. The CDR3 DNA reads as TGTGCCAGCAGTTACTCCGGGGGGCTTCCGACCTACGAGCAGTACTTC. Translating gives CASSYSGGLPTYEQYF.

The CDR3 coding sequence is TGTGCCAGCAGGGATAGCGCCGGGCCGCCTTACTTC. Residues: CASRDSAGPPYF. The V gene is TRBV7-2, the J gene TRBJ2-7; maybe TRBD2 (5 bases). CDR3 length equals 12 residues. Germline assignment: CDR1 SGHTA and CDR2 FQGNSA. V lost 6 bases and J 13 bases, leaving 19 bases between the germline ends.

The rearrangement uses TRBV25-1 and TRBJ2-1; possible D gene TRBD2, 5 bases. The CDR3 has 13 residues. Germline CDR1 reads MGHDK; CDR2 reads SYGVNS. Trimming left V 3 bases short and J 9 bases short, with 12 bases between. In DNA, the CDR3 is TGTGCCAGCAGTGATTATTATAGCGTTGAGCAGTTCTTC. Encoded protein: CASSDYYSVEQFF.

This clone has more than one count but fewer than ten. The gene calls are TRBV30 and TRBJ2-2, with TRBD1 as a possible D gene (5 bases). Per germline, CDR1 GTSNPN and CDR2 SVGIG (reference sequence). Trimming took 4 bases from V and 3 from J, leaving 9 bases between them. CDR3 length: 13 residues. DNA for the CDR3: TGTGCCTGGAAGGACACATACACCGGGGAGCTGTTTTTT. It translates to CAWKDTYTGELFF. The variable domain in full, completed from reference TRBV30 and TRBJ2-2, reads SQTIHQWPATLVQPVGSPLSLECTVEGTSNPNLYWYRQAAGRGLQLLFYSVGIGQISSEVPQNLSASRPQDRQFILSSKKLLLSDSGFYLCAWKDTYTGELFFGEGSRLTVL.

The CDR3 DNA is TGCAGCGTTGAATGGGGAGTAAGGGAGACCCAGTACTTC. Its translation: CSVEWGVRETQYF. V usage is TRBV29-1 and J usage is TRBJ2-5; TRBD2 might be the D (5 bases). V shed 2 bases and J shed 5 bases, with 12 bases lying between them. Germline V gene lookup returns CDR1 SQVTM and CDR2 ANQGSEA. The CDR3 sequence is 13 residues long.

The chain carries TRBV30 and TRBJ2-7; perhaps TRBD1 as D (5 bases). The germline V gene has CDR1 GTSNPN and CDR2 SVGIG (reference sequence). The CDR3 contains 14 residues. Trimming left V 2 bases short and J 3 bases short, with 14 bases between. The CDR3 sequence is CAWSSTGGGYEQYF. The CDR3 region has the DNA TGTGCCTGGAGTAGTACAGGCGGCGGCTACGAGCAGTACTTC.

This chain links TRBV7-3 with TRBJ2-2; 15 nucleotides agree with TRBD2. V was pared by 5 bases and J by 6 bases, with 4 bases of the junction left unmatched. This CDR3 comprises 16 residues. Germline CDR1 SGHTA, CDR2 FQGTGA. The CDR3 loop reads CASSRTSGRAAGELFF. CDR3 DNA: TGTGCCAGCAGCCGGACTAGCGGGAGGGCGGCCGGGGAGCTGTTTTTT.

This clone was observed a single time. V gene TRBV6-5 combines with J gene TRBJ2-7, with D hard to call. Per the germline V gene, CDR1 is MNHEY and CDR2 is SVGAGI. The CDR3 has 14 residues. Deletions cut 0 bases from V and 3 bases from J, with 9 bases between. The CDR3 region is CASSYSGRDYEQYF. DNA for the CDR3: TGTGCCAGCAGTTACTCGGGCAGAGACTACGAGCAGTACTTC.

This clone appeared a single time. This chain links TRBV18 with TRBJ1-1; D not certain. Germline CDR1 KGHSH, CDR2 LQKENI. The CDR3 runs to 15 residues. Trimming pared 3 bases from V and 7 bases from J, leaving 18 bases between. CDR3 loop: CASSPSLSGPIEAFF. The CDR3 DNA follows: TGTGCCAGCTCACCGTCCTTATCTGGGCCAATTGAAGCTTTCTTT. Full variable domain (outside the CDR3, taken from reference TRBV18 and TRBJ1-1): NAGVMQNPRHLVRRRGQEARLRCSPMKGHSHVYWYRQLPEEGLKFMVYLQKENIIDESGMPKERFSAEFPKEGPSILRIQQVVRGDSAAYFCASSPSLSGPIEAFFGQGTRLTVV.

This rearrangement joins TRBV9 to TRBJ2-6; D may be TRBD1 (5 bases). From germline, CDR1 is SGDLS and CDR2 YYNGEE. The CDR3 has 15 amino acids. V lost 6 bases, J lost 0 bases, and 10 bases lay in between. Here the CDR3 reads CASTTDSSGANVLTF. The CDR3 nucleotides are TGTGCCAGCACCACAGACAGCTCTGGGGCCAACGTCCTGACTTTC.

This rearrangement joins TRBV20-1 to TRBJ1-2, with D unresolved. From germline, CDR1 is DFQATT and CDR2 SNEGSKA (reference sequence). V lost 3 bases and J lost 8, with 10 bases in between. The CDR3 loop spans 11 amino acids. This CDR3 reads CSASPGWGYTF. For the CDR3, the DNA is TGCAGTGCTAGCCCGGGTTGGGGCTACACCTTC.

The genes are TRBV5-1 and TRBJ2-7; TRBD1 matches 7 bases. CDR3 length equals 14 residues. V shed 3 bases and J 6 bases; nucleotides not matched to a gene: 9. Looked up from germline, CDR1 is SGHRS and CDR2 is YFSETQ. In DNA, the CDR3 is TGCGCCAGCAGCTCCGGGACAGTACGGCCCGAGCAGTACTTC. Protein product: CASSSGTVRPEQYF.

The CDR3 nucleotides are TGTGCCAGCAGCCCGACTAGAACAACCGGGGAGCTGTTTTTT. Translating it yields CASSPTRTTGELFF. The chain carries TRBV14 and TRBJ2-2; tentative D call: TRBD2 (6 bases). Trimming pared 4 bases from V and 5 bases from J, leaving 11 bases between. There are 14 residues in the CDR3. Germline V CDR1 and CDR2: SGHDN, FVKESK.

The rearrangement links TRBV18 to TRBJ2-7, with D possibly TRBD2 on 6 matching bases. Trimming pared 2 bases from V and 2 bases from J, leaving 16 bases between. The germline V gene encodes CDR1 KGHSH and CDR2 LQKENI. This CDR3 contains 16 residues. The CDR3: CASSPGNGGVTYEQYF. CDR3 sequence (DNA): TGTGCCAGCTCACCAGGGAACGGGGGAGTCACCTACGAGCAGTACTTC.

In its sample, this clone was seen a few times. CDR3 region: CASSLNGGGEQAFF. CDR3 in DNA: TGTGCCAGCAGCTTAAATGGTGGAGGGGAGCAAGCTTTCTTT. The chain recombines TRBV7-9 with TRBJ1-1; D is possibly TRBD1 (5 bases). CDR3 size: 14 residues. V was cut by 2 bases and J by 9 bases, with 16 bases left in between. Germline assignment: CDR1 SEHNR and CDR2 FQNEAQ (reference sequence). Filled out from reference TRBV7-9 and TRBJ1-1, the complete variable domain reads DTGVSQNPRHKITKRGQNVTFRCDPISEHNRLYWYRQTLGQGPEFLTYFQNEAQLEKSRLLSDRFSAERPKGSFSTLEIQRTEQGDSAMYLCASSLNGGGEQAFFGQGTRLTVV.